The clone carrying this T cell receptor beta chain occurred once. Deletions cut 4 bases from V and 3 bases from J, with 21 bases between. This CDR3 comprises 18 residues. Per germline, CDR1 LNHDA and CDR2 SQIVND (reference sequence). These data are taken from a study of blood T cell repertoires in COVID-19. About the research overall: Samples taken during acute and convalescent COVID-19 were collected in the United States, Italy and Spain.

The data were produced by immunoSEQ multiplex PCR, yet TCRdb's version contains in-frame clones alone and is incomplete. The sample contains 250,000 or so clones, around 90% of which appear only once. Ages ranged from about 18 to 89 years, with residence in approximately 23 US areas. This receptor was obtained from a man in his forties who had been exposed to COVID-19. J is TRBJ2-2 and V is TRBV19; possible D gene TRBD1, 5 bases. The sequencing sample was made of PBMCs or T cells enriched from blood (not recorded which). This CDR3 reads CASSTSDLRVGDTGELFF. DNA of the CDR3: TGTGCCAGTAGTACTTCGGACCTCAGGGTAGGGGACACCGGGGAGCTGTTTTTT.